These T cell receptor beta chains were read from a single sample in a study of CD8 T cell repertoires and HIV-1 epitope variants. Their antigen targets remain unknown. The assay was immunoSEQ multiplex PCR, and TCRdb's table has in-frame clones only and misses some. The sample lists thousands of clones; about 70% were seen once. The sample consisted of cultured CD8+ T cells derived from PBMCs. All receptors come from a male donor with HIV. Each CDR3 is given with its conserved first and last residue. D genes are given only for firm matches. Clone size appears in some rows only: once, few, many, or a class for an expanded clone.

D	size	length	V	J	DNA	CDR3
-	-	11	TRBV5-4	TRBJ2-3	TGTGCCAGCAGCCATGACCCGGGGCAGTATTTT	CASSHDPGQYF
TRBD2	-	16	TRBV5-1	TRBJ2-3	TGCGCCAGTAAAGGGGGTAGCGGGAGCATCGCAGATACGCAGTATTTT	CASKGGSGSIADTQYF
-	few	12	TRBV19	TRBJ2-5	TGTGCCAGTAGTATAGGCAACGAAGGCCAGTACTTC	CASSIGNEGQYF
-	-	16	TRBV11-2	TRBJ1-2	TGTGCCAGCAGCCCTTGGCCGGTAGAATTGGACTATGGCTACACCTTC	CASSPWPVELDYGYTF
-	few	12	TRBV5-4	TRBJ2-2	TGTGCCGGGGGAATCGGGTCCCGGGAGCTGTTTTTT	CAGGIGSRELFF
-	-	13	TRBV6-5	TRBJ2-1	TGTGCCAGCAGTTACGTAGGCGACAATGAGCAGTTCTTC	CASSYVGDNEQFF
-	-	14	TRBV4-3	TRBJ2-3	TGCGCCAGCAGCCAGCGGGAAGGGCAAGATACGCAGTATTTT	CASSQREGQDTQYF
TRBD2	-	15	TRBV5-4	TRBJ2-5	TGTGCCAGCAGCTTGGACTGGGGGGGGCAAGAGACCCAGTACTTC	CASSLDWGGQETQYF
-	-	15	TRBV9	TRBJ2-5	TGTGCCAGCAGCGTAGCCCCAGACAGTCAAGAGACCCAGTACTTC	CASSVAPDSQETQYF
TRBD1	-	14	TRBV27	TRBJ1-6	TGTGCCAGCAGTTTCGGGACAGTGTTTTCACCCCTCCACTTT	CASSFGTVFSPLHF
-	-	15	TRBV19	TRBJ1-4	TGTGCCAGTAGCCCCGGGGGGGGAGCTAATGAAAAACTGTTTTTT	CASSPGGGANEKLFF
-	-	14	TRBV9	TRBJ1-1	TGTGCCAGCAGCGTAGGACAGGAGAACACTGAAGCTTTCTTT	CASSVGQENTEAFF
-	few	12	TRBV28	TRBJ1-2	TGTGCCAGCACGGGTGCTAACTATGGCTACACCTTC	CASTGANYGYTF
-	-	14	TRBV25-1	TRBJ2-7	TGTGCCAGCAGTGAATTTGGCGGTTCCTACGAGCAGTACTTC	CASSEFGGSYEQYF
-	-	15	TRBV18	TRBJ1-1	TGTGCCAGCTCACCACCTGGACTGGCGGACACTGAAGCTTTCTTT	CASSPPGLADTEAFF
-	-	15	TRBV6-5	TRBJ1-1	TGTGCCAGCAGTCGACAAACAGGGCTACGAACTGAAGCTTTCTTT	CASSRQTGLRTEAFF
-	few	15	TRBV5-1	TRBJ2-7	TGCGCCAGCAGCTCCTCCTTCTACGACTCCTACGAGCAGTACTTC	CASSSSFYDSYEQYF
-	-	11	TRBV18	TRBJ2-7	TGTGCCAGCTCAATTGGGAGCGAGCAGTACTTC	CASSIGSEQYF
TRBD1	-	17	TRBV28	TRBJ1-1	TGTGCCAGCAGTCCAGGGACAGGGGGTATTTTAAACACTGAAGCTTTCTTT	CASSPGTGGILNTEAFF